This T cell receptor beta chain was captured in a study of cytomegalovirus exposure and HLA in healthy donors. About the study: Approximately 180 million T cells yielded 120 million or so unique TCR beta sequences, as an earlier analysis found.

Amplification used 60 Vbeta primers and 13 Jbeta primers. Data came from immunoSEQ multiplex PCR; TCRdb stores just in-frame clones and leaves some out. The sample carries roughly 120,000 clones, under 90% recorded once. As for this clone: Its cognate antigen is unknown.

Study-wide results and caveats: Reported findings show TCR beta sequences accurately forecast HLA-A and HLA-B alleles in most subjects.

Germline V gene lookup returns CDR1 SEHNR and CDR2 FQNEAQ (reference sequence). V dropped 5 bases and J dropped 5; count of bases not matched to a gene: 11. This CDR3 is built from 16 residues. The rearrangement uses TRBV7-9 and TRBJ2-2, with TRBD1 matching over 7 bases. The receptor was isolated from a woman in her 30s in good health and CMV-seronegative. Sequenced: PBMCs. CDR3: CASSPPGTEETGELFF. In DNA form, the CDR3 reads TGTGCCAGCAGCCCCCCCGGGACAGAAGAAACCGGGGAGCTGTTTTTT.